This T cell receptor beta chain was recorded in a study of CD8+ T cells in alopecia areata. Study at large: People stayed on tofacitinib for 6 to 18 months, then stopped the drug for 6 months.

This clone was picked up a small number of times. cDNA prepared by RNA extraction and subsequent reverse transcription served as the template for sequencing. TCRdb's copy holds only in-frame clones and misses some; the assay was immunoSEQ multiplex PCR. Of around 140,000 clones in the sample, approximately 49% were seen once. CDR3 length equals 13 residues. Germline lookup yields CDR1 SGHKS and CDR2 YYEKEE (reference sequence). V dropped 1 base and J dropped 5; count of bases not matched to a gene: 2. The chain uses TRBV5-5 and TRBJ2-7, with 8 bases lining up with TRBD1. This sequence was found in a human donor with alopecia areata. The material sequenced was CD8+ T cells sorted from blood, taken at week 0. CDR3 sequence: CASSLWTGHEQYF. CDR3 DNA sequence: TGTGCCAGCAGCTTGTGGACAGGGCACGAGCAGTACTTC.